The source of this T cell receptor (beta chain) is a study of T cell repertoires in cytomegalovirus infection. Study as a whole: Researchers turned to recently identified HLA-C-restricted CMV epitopes as well as well-studied HLA-B-restricted ones. Signatures in public TCR beta sequences pointed to both CMV infection and matching HLA type. Study-wide results and limits: Of the TCR beta families, the public ones yielded a cumulative frequency that identified carriers of CMV plus the relevant HLA.

TCRdb itself ran the reads through MiXCR, one entry per CDR3 protein. The sample shows 830,000 or so distinct CDR3 sequences, about 30% of them seen only once. This clonotype was observed at least ten times. What it recognizes is unknown. Sequencing used cultured CD8+ T cells from PBMCs, obtained from culture after CMV antigen stimulation. This TCR derives from a human donor in good health (CMV status not recorded). Some clones in this sample may be carry-over from other donors' samples.

The DNA of the CDR3 is TGTGCCAGCAGCGTAGAAGGTAGCGGGGGCCCGGATGAGCAGTTCTTC. This gives the protein CASSVEGSGGPDEQFF. This chain joins TRBV9 and TRBJ2-1, with TRBD2 matching 9 bases. CDR1 SGDLS and CDR2 YYNGEE come from the germline V gene. V shed 0 bases, J shed 8 bases, and the junction held 9 bases outside the gene matches. The length of the CDR3 is 16 residues.